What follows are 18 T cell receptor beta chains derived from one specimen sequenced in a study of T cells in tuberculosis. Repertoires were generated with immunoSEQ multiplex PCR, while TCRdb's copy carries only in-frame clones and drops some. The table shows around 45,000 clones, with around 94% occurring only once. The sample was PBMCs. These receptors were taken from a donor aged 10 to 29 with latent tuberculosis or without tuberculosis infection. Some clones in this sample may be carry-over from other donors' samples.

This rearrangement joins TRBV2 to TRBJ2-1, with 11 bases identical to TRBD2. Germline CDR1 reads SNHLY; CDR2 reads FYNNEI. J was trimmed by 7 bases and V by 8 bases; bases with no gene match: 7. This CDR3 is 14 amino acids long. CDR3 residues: CASPTSGSLNEQFF. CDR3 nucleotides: TGTGCCAGCCCAACTAGCGGGAGCCTGAATGAGCAGTTCTTC. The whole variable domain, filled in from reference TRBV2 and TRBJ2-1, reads EPEVTQTPSHQVTQMGQEVILRCVPISNHLYFYWYRQILGQKVEFLVSFYNNEISEKSEIFDDQFSVERPDGSNFTLKIRSTKLEDSAMYFCASPTSGSLNEQFFGPGTRLTVL.

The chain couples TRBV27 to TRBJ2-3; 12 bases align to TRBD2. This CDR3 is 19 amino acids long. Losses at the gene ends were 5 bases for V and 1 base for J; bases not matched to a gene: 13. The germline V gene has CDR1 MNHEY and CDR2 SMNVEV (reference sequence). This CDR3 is CASSTTSGSYRLRTDTQYF. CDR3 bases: TGTGCCAGCAGTACGACTAGCGGGAGTTATAGGCTCCGCACAGATACGCAGTATTTT.

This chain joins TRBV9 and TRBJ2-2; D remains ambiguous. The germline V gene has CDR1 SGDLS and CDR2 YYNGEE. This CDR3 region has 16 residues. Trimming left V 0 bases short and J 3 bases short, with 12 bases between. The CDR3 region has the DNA TGTGCCAGCAGCGTAGTGGGCTTTGGCTACACCGGGGAGCTGTTTTTT. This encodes CASSVVGFGYTGELFF.

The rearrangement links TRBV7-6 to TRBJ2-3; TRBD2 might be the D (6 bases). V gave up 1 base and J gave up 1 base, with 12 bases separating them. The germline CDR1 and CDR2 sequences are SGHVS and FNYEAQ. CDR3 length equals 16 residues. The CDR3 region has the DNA TGTGCCAGCAGCTTAGTTCGAGCGGGTCGCACAGATACGCAGTATTTT. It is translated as CASSLVRAGRTDTQYF.

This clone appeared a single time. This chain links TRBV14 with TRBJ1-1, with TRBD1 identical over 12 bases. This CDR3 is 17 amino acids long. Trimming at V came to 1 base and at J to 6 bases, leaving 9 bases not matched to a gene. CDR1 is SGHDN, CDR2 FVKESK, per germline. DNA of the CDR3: TGTGCCAGCAGCCAAGCCGGGACAGGGGGCTGGTACGCTGAAGCTTTCTTT. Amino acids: CASSQAGTGGWYAEAFF. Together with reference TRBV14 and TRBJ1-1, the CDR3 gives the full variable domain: EAGVTQFPSHSVIEKGQTVTLRCDPISGHDNLYWYRRVMGKEIKFLLHFVKESKQDESGMPNNRFLAERTGGTYSTLKVQPAELEDSGVYFCASSQAGTGGWYAEAFFGQGTRLTVV.

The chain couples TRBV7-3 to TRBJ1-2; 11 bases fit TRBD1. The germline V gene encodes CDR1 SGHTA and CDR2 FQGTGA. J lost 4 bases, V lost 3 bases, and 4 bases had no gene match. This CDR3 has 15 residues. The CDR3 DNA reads TGTGCCAGCAGCTTCGGACAGGGGGCAATCTATGGCTACACCTTC. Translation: CASSFGQGAIYGYTF. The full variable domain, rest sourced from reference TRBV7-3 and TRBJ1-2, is GAGVSQTPSNKVTEKGKYVELRCDPISGHTALYWYRQSLGQGPEFLIYFQGTGAADDSGLPNDRFFAVRPEGSVSTLKIQRTERGDSAVYLCASSFGQGAIYGYTFGSGTRLTVV.

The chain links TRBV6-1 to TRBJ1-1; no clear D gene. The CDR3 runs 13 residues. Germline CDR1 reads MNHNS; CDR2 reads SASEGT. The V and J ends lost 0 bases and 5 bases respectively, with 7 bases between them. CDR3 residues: CASSEARSTEAFF. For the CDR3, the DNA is TGTGCCAGCAGTGAAGCGAGGAGTACTGAAGCTTTCTTT.

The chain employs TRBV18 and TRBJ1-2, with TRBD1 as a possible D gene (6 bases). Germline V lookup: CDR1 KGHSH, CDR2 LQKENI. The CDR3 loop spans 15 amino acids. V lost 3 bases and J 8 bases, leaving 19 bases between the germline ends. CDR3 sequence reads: CASSPGVGATEGYTF. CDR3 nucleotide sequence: TGTGCCAGCTCACCTGGGGTGGGGGCGACAGAAGGCTACACCTTC. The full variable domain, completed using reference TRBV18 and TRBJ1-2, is NAGVMQNPRHLVRRRGQEARLRCSPMKGHSHVYWYRQLPEEGLKFMVYLQKENIIDESGMPKERFSAEFPKEGPSILRIQQVVRGDSAAYFCASSPGVGATEGYTFGSGTRLTVV.

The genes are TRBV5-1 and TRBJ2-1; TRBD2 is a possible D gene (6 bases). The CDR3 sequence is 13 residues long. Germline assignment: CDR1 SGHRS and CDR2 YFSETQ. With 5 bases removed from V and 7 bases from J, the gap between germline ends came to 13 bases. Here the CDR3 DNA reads TGCGCCAGCAGGCGGGATGCCGGAAATGAGCAGTTCTTC. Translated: CASRRDAGNEQFF.

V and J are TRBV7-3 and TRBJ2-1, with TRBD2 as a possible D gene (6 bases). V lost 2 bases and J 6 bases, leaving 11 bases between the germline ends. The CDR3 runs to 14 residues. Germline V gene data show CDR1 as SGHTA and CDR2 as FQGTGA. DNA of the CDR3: TGTGCCAGCAGCTTAGGAGGGAGAAGCAATGAGCAGTTCTTC. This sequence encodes CASSLGGRSNEQFF.

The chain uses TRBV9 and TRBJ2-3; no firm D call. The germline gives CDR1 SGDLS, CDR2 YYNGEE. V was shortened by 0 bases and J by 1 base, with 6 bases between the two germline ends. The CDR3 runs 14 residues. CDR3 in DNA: TGTGCCAGCAGCGTAGCTCCCCGCACAGATACGCAGTATTTT. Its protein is CASSVAPRTDTQYF.

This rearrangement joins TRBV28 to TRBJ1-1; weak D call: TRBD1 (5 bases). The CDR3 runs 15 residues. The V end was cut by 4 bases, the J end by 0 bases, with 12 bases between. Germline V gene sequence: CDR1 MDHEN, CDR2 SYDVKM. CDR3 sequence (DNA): TGTGCCAGCAGTTATACGACAGACATGAACACTGAAGCTTTCTTT. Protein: CASSYTTDMNTEAFF.

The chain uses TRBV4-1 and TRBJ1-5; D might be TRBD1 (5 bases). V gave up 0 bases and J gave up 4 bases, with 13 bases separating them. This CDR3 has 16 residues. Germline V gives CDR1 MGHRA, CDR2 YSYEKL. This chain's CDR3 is CASSQEGRAPNQPQHF. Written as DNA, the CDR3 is TGCGCCAGCAGCCAAGAGGGCAGGGCCCCGAATCAGCCCCAGCATTTT.

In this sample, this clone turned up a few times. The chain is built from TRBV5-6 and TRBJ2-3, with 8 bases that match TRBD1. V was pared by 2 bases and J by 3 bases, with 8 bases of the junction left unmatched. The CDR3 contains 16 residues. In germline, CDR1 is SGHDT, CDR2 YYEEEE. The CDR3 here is CASSLNQGASTDTQYF. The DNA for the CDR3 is TGTGCCAGCAGCTTAAACCAGGGGGCCTCTACAGATACGCAGTATTTT.

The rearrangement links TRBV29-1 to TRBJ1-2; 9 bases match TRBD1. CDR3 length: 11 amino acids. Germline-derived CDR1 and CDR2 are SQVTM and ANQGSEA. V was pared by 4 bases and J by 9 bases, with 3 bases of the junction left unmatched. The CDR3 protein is CSVAGQGSYTF. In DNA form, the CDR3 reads TGCAGCGTTGCCGGACAGGGGAGCTACACCTTC.

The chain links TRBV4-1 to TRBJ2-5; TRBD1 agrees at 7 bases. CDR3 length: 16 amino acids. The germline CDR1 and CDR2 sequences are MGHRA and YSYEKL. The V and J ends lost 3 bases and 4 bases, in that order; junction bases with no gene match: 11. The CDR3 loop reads CASSQGTVTVVETQYF. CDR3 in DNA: TGCGCCAGCAGCCAGGGGACAGTCACCGTTGTAGAGACCCAGTACTTC.

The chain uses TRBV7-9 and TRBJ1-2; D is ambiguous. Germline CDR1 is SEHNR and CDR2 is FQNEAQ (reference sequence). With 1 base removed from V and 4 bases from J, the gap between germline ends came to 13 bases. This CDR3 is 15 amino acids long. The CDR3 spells CASSLVGAQVYGYTF. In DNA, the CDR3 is TGTGCCAGCAGCTTAGTAGGCGCGCAGGTCTATGGCTACACCTTC. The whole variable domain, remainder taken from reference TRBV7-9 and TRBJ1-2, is DTGVSQNPRHKITKRGQNVTFRCDPISEHNRLYWYRQTLGQGPEFLTYFQNEAQLEKSRLLSDRFSAERPKGSFSTLEIQRTEQGDSAMYLCASSLVGAQVYGYTFGSGTRLTVV.

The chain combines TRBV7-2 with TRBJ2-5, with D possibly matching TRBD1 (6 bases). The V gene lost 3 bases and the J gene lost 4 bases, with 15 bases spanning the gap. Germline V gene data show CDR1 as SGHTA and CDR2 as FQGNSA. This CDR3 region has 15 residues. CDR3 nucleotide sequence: TGTGCCAGCAGCTTGTCAGGGGCCGGGGCAGAGACCCAGTACTTC. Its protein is CASSLSGAGAETQYF. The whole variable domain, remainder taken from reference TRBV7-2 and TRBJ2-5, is GAGVSQSPSNKVTEKGKDVELRCDPISGHTALYWYRQSLGQGLEFLIYFQGNSAPDKSGLPSDRFSAERTGGSVSTLTIQRTQQEDSAVYLCASSLSGAGAETQYFGPGTRLLVL.